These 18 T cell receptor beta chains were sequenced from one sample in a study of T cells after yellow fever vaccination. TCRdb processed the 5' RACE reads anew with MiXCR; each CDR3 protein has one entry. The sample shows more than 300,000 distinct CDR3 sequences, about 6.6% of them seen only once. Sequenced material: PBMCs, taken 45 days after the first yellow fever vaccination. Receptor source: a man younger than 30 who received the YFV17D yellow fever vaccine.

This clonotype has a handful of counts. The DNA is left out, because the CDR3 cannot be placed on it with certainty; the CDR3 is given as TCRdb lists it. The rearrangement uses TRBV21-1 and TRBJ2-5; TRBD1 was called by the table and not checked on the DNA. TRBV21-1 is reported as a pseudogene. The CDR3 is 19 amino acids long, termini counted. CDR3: CASSKVGVGAGHPQETQYF.

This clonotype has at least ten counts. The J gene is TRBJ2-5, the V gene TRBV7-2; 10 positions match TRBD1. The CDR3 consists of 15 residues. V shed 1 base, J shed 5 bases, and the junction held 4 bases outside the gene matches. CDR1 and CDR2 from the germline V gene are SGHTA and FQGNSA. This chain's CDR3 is CASSLGTGGRETQYF. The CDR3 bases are TGTGCCAGCAGCTTAGGGACAGGGGGGCGGGAGACCCAGTACTTC.

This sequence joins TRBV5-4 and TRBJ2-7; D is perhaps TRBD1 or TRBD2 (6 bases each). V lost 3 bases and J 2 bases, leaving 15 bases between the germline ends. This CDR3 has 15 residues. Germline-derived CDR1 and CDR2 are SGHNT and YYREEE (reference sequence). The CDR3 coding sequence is TGTGCCAGCAGCTCCGGAGTGGGGGGCACCTACGAGCAGTACGTC. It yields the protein CASSSGVGGTYEQYV.

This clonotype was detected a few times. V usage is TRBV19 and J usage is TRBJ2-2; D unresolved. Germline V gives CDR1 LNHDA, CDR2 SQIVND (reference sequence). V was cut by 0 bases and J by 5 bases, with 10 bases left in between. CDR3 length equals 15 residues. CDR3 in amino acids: CASSIDPWQTGELFF. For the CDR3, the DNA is TGTGCCAGTAGTATAGATCCGTGGCAGACCGGGGAGCTGTTTTTT.

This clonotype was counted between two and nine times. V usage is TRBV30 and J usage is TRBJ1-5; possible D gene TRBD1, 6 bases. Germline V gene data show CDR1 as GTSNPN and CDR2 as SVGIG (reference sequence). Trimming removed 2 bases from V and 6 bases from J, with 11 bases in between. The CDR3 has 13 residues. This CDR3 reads CAWSNREGQPQHF. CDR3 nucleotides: TGTGCCTGGAGTAACAGGGAGGGTCAGCCCCAGCATTTT.

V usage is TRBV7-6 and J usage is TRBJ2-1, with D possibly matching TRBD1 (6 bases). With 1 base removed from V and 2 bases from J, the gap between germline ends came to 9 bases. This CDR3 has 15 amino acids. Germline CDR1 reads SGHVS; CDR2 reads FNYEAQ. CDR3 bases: TGTGCCAGCAGCTTAGTCCCAGGGGCCTACAATGAGCAGTTCTTC. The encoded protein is CASSLVPGAYNEQFF.

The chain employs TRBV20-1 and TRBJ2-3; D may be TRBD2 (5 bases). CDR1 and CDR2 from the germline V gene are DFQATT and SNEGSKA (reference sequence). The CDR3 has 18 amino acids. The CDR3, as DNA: TGCCATGCTCACGGGGTCCCGGCCGGCGCCGGAACCACAGATACGCAGTATTTT. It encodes CHAHGVPAGAGTTDTQYF.

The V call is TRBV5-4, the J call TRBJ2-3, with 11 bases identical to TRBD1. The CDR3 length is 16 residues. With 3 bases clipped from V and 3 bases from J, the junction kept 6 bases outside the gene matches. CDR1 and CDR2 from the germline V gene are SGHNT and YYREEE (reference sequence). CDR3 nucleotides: TGTGCCAGCAGCTGGAGGGACAGGGGGAGGACAGATACGCAGTATTTT. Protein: CASSWRDRGRTDTQYF.

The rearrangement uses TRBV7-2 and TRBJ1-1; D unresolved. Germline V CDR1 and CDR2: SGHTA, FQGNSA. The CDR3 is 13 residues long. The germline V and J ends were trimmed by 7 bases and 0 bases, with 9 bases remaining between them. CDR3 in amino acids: CASTPGLNTEAFF. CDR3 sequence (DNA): TGTGCCAGCACCCCGGGGTTGAACACTGAAGCTTTCTTT.

The CDR3 bases are TGCAGTGCTAGTAAGGATGAAAAACTGTTTTTT. Protein sequence: CSASKDEKLFF. The genes are TRBV20-1 and TRBJ1-4; D not certain. Trimming cost V 3 bases and J 6 bases, with 5 bases left between them. Germline V gene data show CDR1 as DFQATT and CDR2 as SNEGSKA (reference sequence). The CDR3 length is 11 residues.

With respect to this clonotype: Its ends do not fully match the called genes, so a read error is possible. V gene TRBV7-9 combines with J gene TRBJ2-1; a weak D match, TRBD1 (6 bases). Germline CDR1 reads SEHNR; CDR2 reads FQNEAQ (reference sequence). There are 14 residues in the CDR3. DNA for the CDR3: TGTGCCAGCAGCCCTCGGACAGACAACAATGTGCAGTTCTTC. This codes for CASSPRTDNNVQFF.

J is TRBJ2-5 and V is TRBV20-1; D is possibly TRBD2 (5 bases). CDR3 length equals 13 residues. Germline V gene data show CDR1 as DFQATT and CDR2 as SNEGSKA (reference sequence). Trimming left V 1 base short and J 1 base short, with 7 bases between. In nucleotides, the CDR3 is TGCAGTGCTAGAGGAGGGTTCCAAGAGACCCAGTACTTC. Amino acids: CSARGGFQETQYF.

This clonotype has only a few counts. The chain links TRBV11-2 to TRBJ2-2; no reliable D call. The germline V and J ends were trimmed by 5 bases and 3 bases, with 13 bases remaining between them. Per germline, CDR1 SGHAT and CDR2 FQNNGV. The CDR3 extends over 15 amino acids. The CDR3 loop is CASSPLQFHTGELFF. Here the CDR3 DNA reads TGTGCCAGCAGCCCCCTCCAGTTTCACACCGGGGAGCTGTTTTTT. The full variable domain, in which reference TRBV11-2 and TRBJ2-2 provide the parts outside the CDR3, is EAGVAQSPRYKIIEKRQSVAFWCNPISGHATLYWYQQILGQGPKLLIQFQNNGVVDDSQLPKDRFSAERLKGVDSTLKIQPAKLEDSAVYLCASSPLQFHTGELFFGEGSRLTVL.

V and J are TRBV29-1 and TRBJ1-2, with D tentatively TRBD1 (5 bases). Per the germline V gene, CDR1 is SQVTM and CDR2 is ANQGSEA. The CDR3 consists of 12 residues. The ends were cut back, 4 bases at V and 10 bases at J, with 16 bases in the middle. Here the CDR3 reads CSVGGRAEPYTF. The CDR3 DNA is TGCAGCGTTGGGGGCCGCGCGGAGCCCTACACCTTC.

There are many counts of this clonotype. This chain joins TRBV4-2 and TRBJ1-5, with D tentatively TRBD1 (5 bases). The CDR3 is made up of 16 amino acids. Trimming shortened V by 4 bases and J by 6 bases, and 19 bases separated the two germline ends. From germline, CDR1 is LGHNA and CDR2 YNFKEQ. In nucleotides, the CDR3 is TGTGCCAGCAGCCTGGCTTTCCAGGGATCAGGTCAGCCCCAGCATTTT. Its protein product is CASSLAFQGSGQPQHF.

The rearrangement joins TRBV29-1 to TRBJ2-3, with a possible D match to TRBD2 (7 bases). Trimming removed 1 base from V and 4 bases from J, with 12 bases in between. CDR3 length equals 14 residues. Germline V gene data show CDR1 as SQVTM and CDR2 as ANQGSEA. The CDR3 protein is CSVEVRGRADTQYF. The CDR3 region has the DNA TGCAGCGTTGAAGTGCGGGGGCGGGCAGATACGCAGTATTTT.

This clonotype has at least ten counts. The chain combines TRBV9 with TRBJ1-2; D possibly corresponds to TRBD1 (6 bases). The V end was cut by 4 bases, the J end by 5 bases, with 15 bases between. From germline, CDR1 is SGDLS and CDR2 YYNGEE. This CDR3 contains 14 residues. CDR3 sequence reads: CASSLRGGGYGYTF. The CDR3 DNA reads TGTGCCAGCAGCCTCCGGGGGGGCGGGTATGGCTACACCTTC.

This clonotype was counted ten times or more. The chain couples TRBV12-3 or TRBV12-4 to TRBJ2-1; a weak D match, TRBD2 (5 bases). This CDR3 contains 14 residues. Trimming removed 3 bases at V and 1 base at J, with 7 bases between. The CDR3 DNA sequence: TGTGCCAGCAGTTTGCCGGGGTCCTACAATGAGCAGTTCTTC. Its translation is CASSLPGSYNEQFF.